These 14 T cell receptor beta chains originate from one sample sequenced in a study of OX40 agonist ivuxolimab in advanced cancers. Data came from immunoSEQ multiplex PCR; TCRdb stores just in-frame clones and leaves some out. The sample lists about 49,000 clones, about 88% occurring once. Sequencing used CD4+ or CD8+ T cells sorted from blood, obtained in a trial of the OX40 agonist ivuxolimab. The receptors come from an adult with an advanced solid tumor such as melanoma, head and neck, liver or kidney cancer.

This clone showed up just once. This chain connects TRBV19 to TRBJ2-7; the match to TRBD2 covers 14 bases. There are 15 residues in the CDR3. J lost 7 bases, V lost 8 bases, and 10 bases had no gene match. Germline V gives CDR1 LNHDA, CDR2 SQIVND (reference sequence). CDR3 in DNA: TGTGCCAGTGCTCCGGGACTAGCGGGAGTAGAAGAGCAGTACTTC. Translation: CASAPGLAGVEEQYF.

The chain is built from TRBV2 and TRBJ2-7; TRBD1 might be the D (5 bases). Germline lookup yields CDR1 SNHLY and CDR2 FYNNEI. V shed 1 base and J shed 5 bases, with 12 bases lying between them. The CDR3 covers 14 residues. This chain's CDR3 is CASSEVGFRDEQYF. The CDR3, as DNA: TGTGCCAGCAGTGAAGTTGGGTTCAGGGACGAGCAGTACTTC. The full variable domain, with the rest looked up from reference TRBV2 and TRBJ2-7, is EPEVTQTPSHQVTQMGQEVILRCVPISNHLYFYWYRQILGQKVEFLVSFYNNEISEKSEIFDDQFSVERPDGSNFTLKIRSTKLEDSAMYFCASSEVGFRDEQYFGPGTRLTVT.

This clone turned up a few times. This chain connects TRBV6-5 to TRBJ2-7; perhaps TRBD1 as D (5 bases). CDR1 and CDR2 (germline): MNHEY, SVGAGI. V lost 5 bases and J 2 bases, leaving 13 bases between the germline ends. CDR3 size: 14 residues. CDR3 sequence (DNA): TGTGCCAGCAGTGCAGGGTTTCGGGCCTACGAGCAGTACTTC. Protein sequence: CASSAGFRAYEQYF.

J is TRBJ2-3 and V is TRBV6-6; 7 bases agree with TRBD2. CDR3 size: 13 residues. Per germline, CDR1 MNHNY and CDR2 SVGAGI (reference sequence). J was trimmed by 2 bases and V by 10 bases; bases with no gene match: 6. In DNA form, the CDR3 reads TGTGCCACAGGAGCGGGAACCACAGATACGCAGTATTTT. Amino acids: CATGAGTTDTQYF.

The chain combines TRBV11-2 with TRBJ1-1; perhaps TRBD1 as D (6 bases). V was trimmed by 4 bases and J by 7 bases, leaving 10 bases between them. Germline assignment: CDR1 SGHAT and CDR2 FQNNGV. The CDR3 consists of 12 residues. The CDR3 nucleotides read TGTGCCAGCAGCTCACCACAGGGTGAAGCTTTCTTT. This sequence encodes CASSSPQGEAFF.

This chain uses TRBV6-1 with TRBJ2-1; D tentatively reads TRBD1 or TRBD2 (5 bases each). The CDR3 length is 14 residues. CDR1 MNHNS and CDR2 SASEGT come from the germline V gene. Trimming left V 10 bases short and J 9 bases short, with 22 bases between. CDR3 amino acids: CANSRDLRRGEQFF. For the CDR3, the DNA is TGTGCCAACTCCCGGGACCTCCGCCGGGGTGAGCAGTTCTTC.

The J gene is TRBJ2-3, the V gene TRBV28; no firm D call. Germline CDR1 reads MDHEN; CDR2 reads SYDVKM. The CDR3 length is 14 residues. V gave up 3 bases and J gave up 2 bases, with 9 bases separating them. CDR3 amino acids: CASSLKLFTDTQYF. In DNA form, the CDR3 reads TGTGCCAGCAGTTTGAAACTATTCACAGATACGCAGTATTTT.

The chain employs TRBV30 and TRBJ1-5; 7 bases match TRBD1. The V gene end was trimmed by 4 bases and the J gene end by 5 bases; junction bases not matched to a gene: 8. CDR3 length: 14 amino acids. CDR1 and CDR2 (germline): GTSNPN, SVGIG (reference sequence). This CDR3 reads CAWNYGTEYQPQHF. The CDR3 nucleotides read TGTGCCTGGAATTACGGGACAGAATATCAGCCCCAGCATTTT.

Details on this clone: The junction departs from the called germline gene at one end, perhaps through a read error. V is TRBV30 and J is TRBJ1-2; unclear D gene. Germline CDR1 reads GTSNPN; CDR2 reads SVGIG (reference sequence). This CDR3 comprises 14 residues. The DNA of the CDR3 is TGTGCCTGGAGTCAGCGTCGGGCCGCCTATGGCCACACCTTC. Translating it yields CAWSQRRAAYGHTF.

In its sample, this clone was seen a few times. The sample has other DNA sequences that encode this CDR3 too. CDR3 region: CASSWTGGGGANVLTF. DNA for the CDR3: TGCGCCAGCAGCTGGACAGGGGGCGGTGGGGCCAACGTCCTGACTTTC. The chain employs TRBV5-1 and TRBJ2-6; 11 bases are a match to TRBD1. Germline trimming cut 3 bases from V and 3 bases from J; bases unmatched to any gene: 2. Germline V lookup: CDR1 SGHRS, CDR2 YFSETQ. The CDR3 covers 16 residues.

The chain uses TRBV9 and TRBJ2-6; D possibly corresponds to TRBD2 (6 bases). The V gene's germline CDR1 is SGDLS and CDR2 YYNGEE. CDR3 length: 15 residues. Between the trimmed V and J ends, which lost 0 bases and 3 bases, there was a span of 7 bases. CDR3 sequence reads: CASSVVDYGANVLTF. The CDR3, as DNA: TGTGCCAGCAGCGTAGTGGACTATGGGGCCAACGTCCTGACTTTC.

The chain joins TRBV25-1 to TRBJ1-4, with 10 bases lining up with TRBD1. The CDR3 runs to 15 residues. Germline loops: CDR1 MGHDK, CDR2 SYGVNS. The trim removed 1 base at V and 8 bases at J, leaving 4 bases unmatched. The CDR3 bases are TGTGCCAGCAGTGAATCTCCGGACAGGGGGGAAAAACTGTTTTTT. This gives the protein CASSESPDRGEKLFF.

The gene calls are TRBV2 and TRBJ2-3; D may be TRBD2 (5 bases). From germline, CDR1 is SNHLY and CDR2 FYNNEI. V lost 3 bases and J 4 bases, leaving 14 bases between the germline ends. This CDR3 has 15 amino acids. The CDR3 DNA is TGTGCCAGCAGTGAGGAGGCTAGTGCGGCAGATACGCAGTATTTT. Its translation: CASSEEASAADTQYF.

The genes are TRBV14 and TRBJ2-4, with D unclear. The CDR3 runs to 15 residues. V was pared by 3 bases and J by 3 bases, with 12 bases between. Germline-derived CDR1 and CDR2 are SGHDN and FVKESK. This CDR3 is CASSQGYRNKNIQYF. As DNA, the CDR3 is TGTGCCAGCAGCCAGGGTTATCGGAACAAAAACATTCAGTACTTC.